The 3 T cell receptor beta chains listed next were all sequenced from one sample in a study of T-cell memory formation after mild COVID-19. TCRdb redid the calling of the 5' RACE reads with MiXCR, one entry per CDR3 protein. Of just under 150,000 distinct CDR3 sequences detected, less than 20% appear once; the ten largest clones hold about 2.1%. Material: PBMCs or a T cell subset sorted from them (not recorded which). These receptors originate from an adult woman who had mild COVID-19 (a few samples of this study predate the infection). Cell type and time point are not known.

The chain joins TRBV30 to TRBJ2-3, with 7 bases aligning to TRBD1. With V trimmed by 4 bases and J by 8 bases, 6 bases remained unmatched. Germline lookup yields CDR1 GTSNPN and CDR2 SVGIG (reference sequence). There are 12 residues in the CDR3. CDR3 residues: CAWTRGWGTQYF. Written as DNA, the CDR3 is TGTGCCTGGACCAGGGGGTGGGGTACGCAGTATTTT.

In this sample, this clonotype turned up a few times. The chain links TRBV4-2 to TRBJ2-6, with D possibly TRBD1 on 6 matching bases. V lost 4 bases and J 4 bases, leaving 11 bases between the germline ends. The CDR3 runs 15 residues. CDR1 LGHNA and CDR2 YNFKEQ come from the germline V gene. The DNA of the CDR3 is TGTGCCAGCAGCCTAATCAGGGGAGGGGCCAACGTCCTGACTTTC. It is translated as CASSLIRGGANVLTF.

This CDR3 reads CATSAGGVVAEAFF. Here the CDR3 DNA reads TGTGCCACCAGTGCCGGGGGGGTGGTCGCTGAAGCTTTCTTT. The rearrangement joins TRBV24-1 to TRBJ1-1; possible D gene TRBD1, 5 bases. The CDR3 sequence is 14 residues long. CDR1 is KGHDR and CDR2 is SFDVKD in the germline V gene. Trimming stripped 5 bases from V and 6 bases from J, with 15 bases between.